The source of this TCR beta chain is a study of cytomegalovirus exposure and HLA in healthy donors. Across the whole study: As released early, the data held about 85 million unique TCRs from HLA-typed donors.

Both 60 Vbeta primers and 13 Jbeta primers went into the PCR. The protocol was immunoSEQ multiplex PCR, while the TCRdb copy is restricted to in-frame clones and leaves out a portion. The data show around 200,000 clones, over 75% seen once. Deletions cut 3 bases from V and 0 bases from J, with 11 bases between. The V gene's germline CDR1 is SQVTM and CDR2 ANQGSEA. The CDR3 sequence is 15 residues long. This rearrangement joins TRBV29-1 to TRBJ2-2; weak D call: TRBD1 (5 bases). The source material was PBMCs. This clonotype was obtained from a woman between 45 and 65 years old in good health and CMV-seropositive. CDR3 in DNA: TGCAGCGTTGACAGGGCCGCATCGAACACCGGGGAGCTGTTTTTT. Its protein is CSVDRAASNTGELFF.